The sample holds a few counts of the clone carrying this T cell receptor (beta chain). Its specificity is unknown. The data originate from a study of beta chain features in type 1 diabetes. Expressed TCRB transcripts were sequenced because the isolated RNA had all been reverse transcribed beforehand. Clones were sequenced by immunoSEQ multiplex PCR, and TCRdb holds only the in-frame ones, with some missing. The sample records about 340,000 clones, roughly 8% being singletons. Study-wide points: The question left open here concerned HLA type influencing TCRB rearrangement. Type 1 diabetes patients had VDJ junctions that carried fewer insertions and more deletions. Shorter TCRB CDR3s, moderately but significantly so, marked every one of the four CD4+ subsets in Type 1 diabetes patients.

Germline V lookup: CDR1 SGHNT, CDR2 YYREEE (reference sequence). Trimming stripped 3 bases from V and 6 bases from J, with 4 bases between. The length of the CDR3 is 11 residues. This TCR was sampled from a woman younger than 35 in good health. This chain connects TRBV5-4 to TRBJ2-1; D call uncertain. Sample: central memory CD4+ T cells from blood. CDR3 nucleotides: TGTGCCAGCAGCTGGGCCAATGAGCAGTTCTTC. It yields the protein CASSWANEQFF.